This T cell receptor (beta chain) appears in the sequencing data of a study of T cell changes during pregnancy in multiple sclerosis. TCRdb's table, derived via immunoSEQ multiplex PCR, lists solely in-frame clones and lacks some. The sample lists 50,000 to 60,000 clones, around 90% occurring once. Germline V gives CDR1 LGHNA, CDR2 YNFKEQ. Trimming took 1 base from V and 0 from J, leaving 15 bases between them. This CDR3 contains 17 residues. This receptor was obtained from a female donor with multiple sclerosis, enrolled in a pregnancy study. Source: CD4+ T cells from peripheral blood mononuclear cells, taken in the second trimester of pregnancy. V gene TRBV4-2 combines with J gene TRBJ1-1; D unclear. CDR3 DNA sequence: TGTGCCAGCAGCCAAGTCGAGTGGCGGCACATGAACACTGAAGCTTTCTTT. This sequence encodes CASSQVEWRHMNTEAFF.